One and the same sample provided the 8 T cell receptor delta chains below, sequenced in a study of gamma-delta T cells after stem cell transplantation. TCRdb reanalysed the RT-PCR reads with CATT. This table holds 3,600 or so delta-chain clones, around 15% found once. Sequencing was performed on gamma-delta T cells. These receptors all come from a human donor. It is not recorded whose cells these are; they may come from a transplant donor.

In the case of this clone: At the DNA level, this CDR3 is encoded by other sequences in the same sample as well. The chain links TRDV2 to TRDJ1; TRDD3 matches 10 bases. This CDR3 is 20 amino acids long. With V trimmed by 0 bases and J by 0 bases, 15 bases remained unmatched. Germline values: CDR1 GEAIGNYY, CDR2 EKD. The CDR3 DNA follows: TGTGCCTGTGACACCCTTCGTCCCGGGGGATACGGAGGAAACACCGATAAACTCATCTTT. Translated: CACDTLRPGGYGGNTDKLIF.

This clone has only a few counts. TCRdb's protein, taken from a much larger clone, differs from this DNA's translation at residue 16, likely owing to a read error; the protein displayed comes from the DNA. The rearrangement joins TRDV2 to TRDJ2, with 10 bases lining up with TRDD3. Germline V gene sequence: CDR1 GEAIGNYY, CDR2 EKD. The CDR3 sequence is 19 residues long. CDR3 amino acids: CACDPITGGSQALTARLFF. In DNA form, the CDR3 reads TGTGCCTGTGACCCTATTACTGGGGGATCTCAAGCTTTGACAGCACGACTCTTCTTT.

This clone turned up a few times. The rearrangement uses TRDV2 and TRDJ3; 11 bases agree with TRDD3. There are 20 residues in the CDR3. CDR1 is GEAIGNYY and CDR2 is EKD in the germline V gene. The J segment lost 1 base and the V segment lost 0 bases, leaving 7 bases of the junction unmatched. The CDR3 DNA is TGTGCCTGTGACACCTTGGGGGATACGCAAAGATCCTGGGACACCCGACAGATGTTTTTC. This codes for CACDTLGDTQRSWDTRQMFF.

The J gene is TRDJ3, the V gene TRDV2; D perhaps matches TRDD3 (5 bases). Deletions cut 1 base from V and 4 bases from J, with 13 bases between. This CDR3 has 17 residues. Germline-derived CDR1 and CDR2 are GEAIGNYY and EKD. The CDR3 is CACDTAGSSWDTRQMFF. CDR3 coding DNA: TGTGCCTGTGACACGGCTGGGAGTTCATGGGACACCCGACAGATGTTTTTC.

The chain's CDR3 is CACDAIRVGDNTDKLIF. For the CDR3, the DNA is TGTGCCTGTGACGCTATTAGGGTGGGGGATAACACCGATAAACTCATCTTT. The chain has TRDV2 and TRDJ1; 9 nucleotides align to TRDD3. From germline, CDR1 is GEAIGNYY and CDR2 EKD. This CDR3 has 17 residues. V shed 3 bases and J 0 bases; nucleotides not matched to a gene: 10.

This clone is medium-sized (0.01 to 0.1%) within its sample. The gene calls are TRDV2 and TRDJ1; TRDD3 agrees at 8 bases. Per the germline V gene, CDR1 is GEAIGNYY and CDR2 is EKD. CDR3 length: 17 residues. V was clipped by 3 bases and J by 0 bases; unmatched bases: 11. For the CDR3, the DNA is TGTGCCTGTGACCGATTGGGGGATCAGCCGTACACCGATAAACTCATCTTT. Protein: CACDRLGDQPYTDKLIF.

As to this clone: A read error is possible here, since a much larger clone lies one base away. The chain carries TRDV2 and TRDJ1, with a tentative D call TRDD3 (5 bases). The CDR3 is 15 residues long. The germline CDR1 and CDR2 sequences are GEAIGNYY and EKD. CDR3 sequence reads: CACDTVGSDTDNLIF. Written as DNA, the CDR3 is TGTGCCTGTGACACCGTGGGGTCCGACACCGATAACCTCATCTTT.

With regard to this clone: A far larger clone is just one base off, so this is likely a read error. The J gene is TRDJ1, the V gene TRDV2; possible D gene TRDD3, 5 bases. This CDR3 contains 14 residues. Germline V CDR1 and CDR2: GEAIGNYY, EKD. CDR3 coding DNA: TGTGCCCGTGACACCGTACTGGTCACCGATAAACTCATCTTT. This codes for CARDTVLVTDKLIF.